The 9 T cell receptor beta chains listed next were all sequenced from one sample in a study of immune heterogeneity within non-small cell lung tumors. The TCR beta CDR3 region was amplified by multiplex PCR employing 32 V and 13 J primers. TCRdb re-called the multiplex PCR reads with MiXCR, one entry per CDR3 protein. The table shows about 20,000 distinct CDR3 sequences, with 28% occurring only once. The authors used about 600 ng of bulk tumor genomic DNA per sample as template. Spaced far apart, several biopsies were taken from each primary tumor during surgery. Undergoing curative surgery were patients whose non-small cell lung cancer was untreated and newly diagnosed. Specimen: lung tumor tissue. The receptors derive from a man aged 35 to 55 with non-small cell lung cancer.

By sample fraction, this clonotype is medium-sized. The rearrangement uses TRBV20-1 and TRBJ2-7, with D perhaps TRBD2 (6 bases). Germline CDR1 is DFQATT and CDR2 is SNEGSKA (reference sequence). The CDR3 covers 15 residues. Trimming took 1 base from V and 0 from J, leaving 13 bases between them. The chain's CDR3 is CSARVSGALSYEQYF. The CDR3 DNA follows: TGCAGTGCTAGAGTTTCGGGAGCCCTCTCCTACGAGCAGTACTTC.

V and J are TRBV30 and TRBJ2-7; D is uncertain. Between the trimmed V and J ends, which lost 4 bases and 3 bases, there was a span of 13 bases. Germline CDR1 reads GTSNPN; CDR2 reads SVGIG (reference sequence). This CDR3 has 13 residues. The CDR3 sequence is CAWMETVYYEQYF. The CDR3 DNA sequence: TGTGCCTGGATGGAGACCGTCTACTACGAGCAGTACTTC.

As regards this clonotype: Possible read error: a much larger clone is one base away. The chain joins TRBV5-1 to TRBJ1-4; D gene unclear. Per the germline V gene, CDR1 is SGHRS and CDR2 is YFSETQ. The CDR3 runs to 16 residues. The CDR3 DNA sequence: TGCGCCAGCATCTTGGCATTTTCCCCAACTAATGAAAAACTGTTTTTT. It yields the protein CASILAFSPTNEKLFF.

As for this clonotype: A read error is possible here, since a much larger clone lies one base away. The chain couples TRBV20-1 to TRBJ2-7; perhaps TRBD1 as D (5 bases). Deletions cut 3 bases from V and 6 bases from J, with 12 bases between. Germline V gene lookup returns CDR1 DFQATT and CDR2 SNEGSKA (reference sequence). The CDR3 totals 12 residues. For the CDR3, the DNA is TGCAGTGCTAGTAGACAGTGCGGCGAGCAGTACTTC. It is translated as CSASRQCGEQYF.

This clonotype was counted a few times. V is TRBV24-1 and J is TRBJ2-3, with 9 bases lining up with TRBD1. The trim removed 5 bases at V and 4 bases at J, leaving 12 bases unmatched. Germline V gene data show CDR1 as KGHDR and CDR2 as SFDVKD. The CDR3 covers 17 residues. The CDR3 DNA reads as TGTGCCACCAGTGGGCTCGCCGGGACAGGGTACGCAGATACGCAGTATTTT. It encodes CATSGLAGTGYADTQYF.

This clonotype was detected many times. This rearrangement joins TRBV7-3 to TRBJ2-3; TRBD1 or TRBD2 may be the D gene (5 bases each). The ends were cut back, 3 bases at V and 2 bases at J, with 9 bases in the middle. The CDR3 contains 14 residues. Germline V lookup: CDR1 SGHTA, CDR2 FQGTGA. CDR3 coding DNA: TGTGCCAGCAGCTTGGGACCAAACACAGATACGCAGTATTTT. This translates into CASSLGPNTDTQYF.

This clonotype was recorded a few times. The chain links TRBV7-2 to TRBJ2-1; TRBD2 aligns across 7 bases. Looked up from germline, CDR1 is SGHTA and CDR2 is FQGNSA. CDR3 length: 14 residues. With 5 bases clipped from V and 15 bases from J, the junction kept 16 bases outside the gene matches. The CDR3 sequence: CASSRGDPGLSPFF. CDR3 nucleotide sequence: TGTGCCAGCAGCCGCGGCGACCCGGGACTAAGTCCGTTCTTC.

Regarding this clonotype: Compared with germline, one end of the junction differs, possibly owing to a read error. This chain joins TRBV30 and TRBJ1-6; D is undetermined. Per the germline V gene, CDR1 is GTSNPN and CDR2 is SVGIG (reference sequence). This CDR3 contains 15 residues. The CDR3 nucleotides read TGTGCCCGGAGTGTAGGTTCAGCAGATAATTCACCCCTCCACTTT. It specifies CARSVGSADNSPLHF.

This clonotype was seen ten or more times. This chain links TRBV18 with TRBJ1-3; D remains ambiguous. Trimming cost V 4 bases and J 0 bases, with 7 bases left between them. The CDR3 is 14 residues long. The germline gives CDR1 KGHSH, CDR2 LQKENI. CDR3 region: CASSLPSSGNTIYF. DNA of the CDR3: TGTGCCAGCTCACTCCCGAGCTCTGGAAACACCATATATTTT.